This T cell receptor beta chain comes out of a study of spatial heterogeneity in lung cancer. The CDR3 is 13 residues long. The V gene lost 7 bases and the J gene lost 1 base, with 10 bases spanning the gap. This clonotype has a count of ten or more. Time point given: sample taken at primary tumor resection. Unsorted tumor, nontumor lung tissue or cryopreserved PBMC supplied the whole RNA. TCRdb re-called the 5' RACE reads with MiXCR, one entry per CDR3 protein. The data contain 4,700 or so distinct CDR3 sequences, around a fifth of them seen just once; the ten biggest clones take up around 23%. This receptor was identified in a female donor with early-stage non-small cell lung cancer. The sequencing used normal lung tissue next to the tumor, collected at surgery. This chain uses TRBV12-3 or TRBV12-4 with TRBJ1-1; D is ambiguous. CDR3 amino acids: CASTYGQNTEAFF. The CDR3 DNA is TGTGCCAGCACCTACGGGCAGAACACTGAAGCTTTCTTT.